Shown below are 27 T cell receptor beta chains from a single sample sequenced in a study of shared clonotypes between healthy human individuals (dated by TCRdb to the early 2020s). Library preparation used the immunoSEQ multiplex PCR assay. TCRdb re-hosts the immuneACCESS table, in-frame sequences only. Its copies lack some clones; in the studies checked, an unresolved V gene accounts for under half of them, and the cause for the rest is not known. This sample comprises millions of clones, around 93% of them detected only once. The top ten clonotypes cover more than 1.5% of the sample. CD8 naive samples were CD45RO-negative cells positively selected for CCR7, giving a CD45RA+CCR7+ population that excluded TemRA cells. The source material was naive CD8+ T cells from PBMCs. What this sample's cell subset or site label stands for: CD45RA+CCR7+. Receptors originate from a man aged 18-30 years in good health. Some clones in this sample may be carry-over from other donors' samples.

This chain uses TRBV28 with TRBJ2-3; D might be TRBD1 (5 bases). The germline gives CDR1 MDHEN, CDR2 SYDVKM. The CDR3 has 14 amino acids. V shed 6 bases and J shed 1 base, with 11 bases lying between them. In DNA form, the CDR3 reads TGTGCCAGCAGCTGGGGCCCAGGCACAGATACGCAGTATTTT. Translation: CASSWGPGTDTQYF.

This chain joins TRBV5-1 and TRBJ1-2; D is ambiguous. The CDR3 totals 16 residues. Germline lookup yields CDR1 SGHRS and CDR2 YFSETQ. Trimming removed 0 bases at V and 3 bases at J, with 15 bases between. The CDR3 nucleotides are TGCGCCAGCAGCTTGGAGGTTCGTCATTACGACTATGGCTACACCTTC. Protein product: CASSLEVRHYDYGYTF.

V usage is TRBV4-1 and J usage is TRBJ2-7, with D possibly TRBD1 on 5 matching bases. V was clipped by 0 bases and J by 3 bases, with 9 bases between them. The CDR3 covers 14 residues. Germline V gene lookup returns CDR1 MGHRA and CDR2 YSYEKL. The CDR3 DNA is TGCGCCAGCAGCCAAGATGTGACAGACTACGAGCAGTACTTC. Translation: CASSQDVTDYEQYF.

V and J are TRBV4-1 and TRBJ2-2; tentative D call: TRBD2 (6 bases). The ends were cut back, 3 bases at V and 1 base at J, with 6 bases in the middle. There are 14 residues in the CDR3. Germline CDR1 MGHRA, CDR2 YSYEKL. CDR3 DNA sequence: TGCGCCAGCAGCCACGGGGGGAACACCGGGGAGCTGTTTTTT. Translated: CASSHGGNTGELFF.

Concerning this clone: Other DNA sequences of this sample code for an identical CDR3. The gene calls are TRBV5-4 and TRBJ2-7, with D perhaps matching TRBD1 (6 bases). Germline V gene data show CDR1 as SGHNT and CDR2 as YYREEE (reference sequence). The V and J ends lost 4 bases and 1 base respectively, with 9 bases between them. The CDR3 sequence is 13 residues long. This chain's CDR3 is CASSPGQSYEQYF. For the CDR3, the DNA is TGTGCCAGCAGCCCTGGACAGTCCTACGAGCAGTACTTC. Based on the CDR3 plus reference TRBV5-4 and TRBJ2-7, the full variable domain is ETGVTQSPTHLIKTRGQQVTLRCSSQSGHNTVSWYQQALGQGPQFIFQYYREEENGRGNFPPRFSGLQFPNYSSELNVNALELDDSALYLCASSPGQSYEQYFGPGTRLTVT.

This chain connects TRBV11-2 to TRBJ2-1; TRBD2 aligns across 14 bases. Per the germline V gene, CDR1 is SGHAT and CDR2 is FQNNGV. This CDR3 spans 17 amino acids. The ends lost 2 bases at V and 8 bases at J; junction bases unmatched: 8. In nucleotides, the CDR3 is TGTGCCAGCAGCTTATCCGGGGGACTAGCGGGAGTGGATGAGCAGTTCTTC. It yields the protein CASSLSGGLAGVDEQFF.

The chain joins TRBV21-1 to TRBJ2-7. TRBV21-1 is termed a pseudogene. The CDR3 totals 15 residues. CDR3 loop: CASSKSSNLPYEQYF. DNA of the CDR3: TGTGCCAGCAGCAAGTCCTCAAATCTCCCCTACGAGCAGTACTTC.

This chain links TRBV6-5 with TRBJ1-4; possible D gene TRBD1, 5 bases. V dropped 1 base and J dropped 4 bases, with 7 bases sitting between them. Per germline, CDR1 MNHEY and CDR2 SVGAGI. The CDR3 spans 14 residues. The CDR3 region has the DNA TGTGCCAGCAGTTACTGGCAGGGTAATGAAAAACTGTTTTTT. Protein sequence: CASSYWQGNEKLFF.

This clone was counted only a few times. The J gene is TRBJ1-1, the V gene TRBV28; maybe TRBD1 (5 bases). With 10 bases removed from V and 3 bases from J, the gap between germline ends came to 15 bases. Germline CDR1 is MDHEN and CDR2 is SYDVKM. The CDR3 extends over 13 amino acids. CDR3 nucleotides: TGTGCCACCGCGGGGACCAGGGACACTGAAGCTTTCTTT. Amino acid sequence: CATAGTRDTEAFF.

This chain uses TRBV9 with TRBJ2-2, with 11 bases fitting TRBD2. There are 15 residues in the CDR3. In germline, CDR1 is SGDLS, CDR2 YYNGEE. Trimming cost V 4 bases and J 5 bases; bases outside gene matches: 4. CDR3 nucleotide sequence: TGTGCCAGCAGCACTAGCGGGAGAGGAACCGGGGAGCTGTTTTTT. Its protein is CASSTSGRGTGELFF.

This clone has a handful of counts. At the DNA level, this CDR3 is encoded by other sequences in the same sample as well. The CDR3 DNA sequence: TGTGCCAGCAGCTTGGGGACTAACACTGAAGCTTTCTTT. This encodes CASSLGTNTEAFF. The rearrangement links TRBV5-4 to TRBJ1-1; D call uncertain. The V end was cut by 0 bases, the J end by 2 bases, with 5 bases between. The CDR3 length is 13 residues. CDR1 and CDR2 from the germline V gene are SGHNT and YYREEE (reference sequence).

The chain combines TRBV28 with TRBJ2-5; D may match TRBD1 or TRBD2 (5 bases each). Trimming removed 6 bases from V and 1 base from J, with 12 bases in between. Germline-derived CDR1 and CDR2 are MDHEN and SYDVKM. The CDR3 has 14 amino acids. The DNA for the CDR3 is TGTGCCAGCAGACCGGGACGGATCCAAGAGACCCAGTACTTC. It specifies CASRPGRIQETQYF.

This rearrangement joins TRBV7-9 to TRBJ1-1; D remains ambiguous. Trimming took off 5 bases at V and 1 base at J, with 14 bases between the two ends. The CDR3 runs to 15 residues. Germline CDR1 reads SEHNR; CDR2 reads FQNEAQ (reference sequence). In nucleotides, the CDR3 is TGTGCCAGCAGCAAAGTTCTAGGAAAGAACACTGAAGCTTTCTTT. Translated, it gives CASSKVLGKNTEAFF.

J is TRBJ2-7 and V is TRBV5-5; either TRBD1 or TRBD2 may fit D (6 bases each). Germline V gene lookup returns CDR1 SGHKS and CDR2 YYEKEE (reference sequence). This CDR3 contains 15 residues. V was pared by 0 bases and J by 4 bases, with 14 bases between. CDR3 sequence reads: CASSLAGGAWYEQYF. DNA for the CDR3: TGTGCCAGCAGCTTGGCCGGGGGCGCTTGGTACGAGCAGTACTTC.

This clone was seen only once. This sequence joins TRBV7-9 and TRBJ2-1; perhaps TRBD1 as D (6 bases). V was pared by 5 bases and J by 7 bases, with 15 bases between. The CDR3 spans 14 residues. Per germline, CDR1 SEHNR and CDR2 FQNEAQ (reference sequence). CDR3 in DNA: TGTGCCAGCAGCCGGGGTGGCGACAGGAATGAGCAGTTCTTC. This codes for CASSRGGDRNEQFF.

The V gene is TRBV4-1, the J gene TRBJ1-5; TRBD1 might be the D (5 bases). From germline, CDR1 is MGHRA and CDR2 YSYEKL. Trimming shortened V by 3 bases and J by 4 bases, and 16 bases separated the two germline ends. The CDR3 extends over 16 amino acids. The CDR3 reads CASSQTARGYNQPQHF. As DNA, the CDR3 is TGCGCCAGCAGCCAGACAGCCAGAGGGTATAATCAGCCCCAGCATTTT.

V usage is TRBV4-1 and J usage is TRBJ2-3, with D possibly being TRBD1 or TRBD2 (7 bases each). V was trimmed by 3 bases and J by 4 bases, leaving 14 bases between them. Germline V gene data show CDR1 as MGHRA and CDR2 as YSYEKL. This CDR3 has 15 residues. The CDR3, as DNA: TGCGCCAGCAGCCATCAGGGGGGGGGATCAGATACGCAGTATTTT. It encodes CASSHQGGGSDTQYF.

This rearrangement joins TRBV6-1 to TRBJ2-7, with 8 positions matching TRBD1. The V gene end was trimmed by 4 bases and the J gene end by 7 bases; junction bases not matched to a gene: 12. The CDR3 spans 15 residues. Germline lookup yields CDR1 MNHNS and CDR2 SASEGT. CDR3 sequence reads: CASSGVGRGPWEQYF. The CDR3, as DNA: TGTGCCAGCAGTGGGGTGGGCAGGGGGCCATGGGAGCAGTACTTC.

The V gene is TRBV28, the J gene TRBJ1-2; 9 nucleotides line up with TRBD1. CDR3 size: 15 residues. Losses at the gene ends were 2 bases for V and 3 bases for J; bases not matched to a gene: 4. The germline CDR1 and CDR2 sequences are MDHEN and SYDVKM. The CDR3 spells CASSLGQGRDYGYTF. The CDR3 nucleotides read TGTGCCAGCAGTTTAGGACAGGGGAGGGACTATGGCTACACCTTC.

The V and J genes are TRBV7-8 and TRBJ2-2; 9 nucleotides align to TRBD2. With 5 bases clipped from V and 6 bases from J, the junction kept 13 bases outside the gene matches. The CDR3 spans 17 residues. Germline CDR1 SGHVS, CDR2 FQNEAQ. CDR3: CASSPKISGSSAGELFF. Here the CDR3 DNA reads TGTGCCAGCAGCCCGAAAATTAGCGGGAGTTCCGCCGGGGAGCTGTTTTTT.

V is TRBV11-2 and J is TRBJ1-2; 7 bases align to TRBD1. CDR1 and CDR2 from the germline V gene are SGHAT and FQNNGV. V dropped 4 bases and J dropped 4; count of bases not matched to a gene: 12. The CDR3 covers 16 residues. The CDR3, as DNA: TGTGCCAGCAGCTCATACCCGGGGGACAGCTCCTATGGCTACACCTTC. Translating gives CASSSYPGDSSYGYTF. Full variable domain (missing parts from reference TRBV11-2 and TRBJ1-2): EAGVAQSPRYKIIEKRQSVAFWCNPISGHATLYWYQQILGQGPKLLIQFQNNGVVDDSQLPKDRFSAERLKGVDSTLKIQPAKLEDSAVYLCASSSYPGDSSYGYTFGSGTRLTVV.

V gene TRBV6-5 combines with J gene TRBJ2-2; 7 bases line up with TRBD2. Looked up from germline, CDR1 is MNHEY and CDR2 is SVGAGI. Unmatched junction bases numbered 5, after V lost 2 bases and J lost 5 bases. The length of the CDR3 is 15 residues. CDR3 DNA sequence: TGTGCCAGCAGTTACGGGGAGGGACGGACCGGGGAGCTGTTTTTT. This gives the protein CASSYGEGRTGELFF.

This clone came up once. Other nucleotide sequences in the sample specify the same CDR3. CDR3 nucleotides: TGTGCCAGCAGTGTTTCCAGCTCCTACGAGCAGTACTTC. Its translation is CASSVSSSYEQYF. This sequence joins TRBV9 and TRBJ2-7; no definite D call. Germline V gene sequence: CDR1 SGDLS, CDR2 YYNGEE. This CDR3 is 13 amino acids long. V was clipped by 5 bases and J by 0 bases, with 9 bases between them. Full variable domain (missing parts from reference TRBV9 and TRBJ2-7): DSGVTQTPKHLITATGQRVTLRCSPRSGDLSVYWYQQSLDQGLQFLIQYYNGEERAKGNILERFSAQQFPDLHSELNLSSLELGDSALYFCASSVSSSYEQYFGPGTRLTVT.

This clone was seen more than once but under ten times. The rearrangement joins TRBV27 to TRBJ2-7, with TRBD2 identical over 7 bases. Germline V gene data show CDR1 as MNHEY and CDR2 as SMNVEV (reference sequence). The V and J ends lost 3 bases and 1 base, in that order; junction bases with no gene match: 3. This CDR3 spans 14 amino acids. The CDR3: CASSFMGGSYEQYF. In DNA form, the CDR3 reads TGTGCCAGCAGTTTTATGGGGGGGTCCTACGAGCAGTACTTC.

The V call is TRBV5-4, the J call TRBJ1-2; tentative D call: TRBD1 (6 bases). Germline V lookup: CDR1 SGHNT, CDR2 YYREEE (reference sequence). CDR3 length equals 15 residues. Trimming stripped 4 bases from V and 6 bases from J, with 19 bases between. The DNA for the CDR3 is TGTGCCAGCAGCGTTAATCCTCAGGGGAATCATGGCTACACCTTC. Translated: CASSVNPQGNHGYTF.

This chain links TRBV4-1 with TRBJ2-3, with D tentatively TRBD1 (6 bases). Germline CDR1 is MGHRA and CDR2 is YSYEKL. This CDR3 region has 15 residues. Trimming pared 4 bases from V and 4 bases from J, leaving 15 bases between. Here the CDR3 reads CASSRQQGTPDTQYF. Here the CDR3 DNA reads TGCGCCAGCAGCCGCCAACAGGGTACCCCAGATACGCAGTATTTT.

The V and J genes are TRBV19 and TRBJ2-1, with D tentatively TRBD1 or TRBD2 (5 bases each). Germline values: CDR1 LNHDA, CDR2 SQIVND (reference sequence). The CDR3 totals 13 residues. V dropped 0 bases and J dropped 6 bases, with 6 bases sitting between them. This CDR3 reads CASSIDGANEQFF. The CDR3 coding sequence is TGTGCCAGTAGTATAGACGGGGCCAATGAGCAGTTCTTC. Supplemented by reference TRBV19 and TRBJ2-1, the full variable domain reads DGGITQSPKYLFRKEGQNVTLSCEQNLNHDAMYWYRQDPGQGLRLIYYSQIVNDFQKGDIAEGYSVSREKKESFPLTVTSAQKNPTAFYLCASSIDGANEQFFGPGTRLTVL.